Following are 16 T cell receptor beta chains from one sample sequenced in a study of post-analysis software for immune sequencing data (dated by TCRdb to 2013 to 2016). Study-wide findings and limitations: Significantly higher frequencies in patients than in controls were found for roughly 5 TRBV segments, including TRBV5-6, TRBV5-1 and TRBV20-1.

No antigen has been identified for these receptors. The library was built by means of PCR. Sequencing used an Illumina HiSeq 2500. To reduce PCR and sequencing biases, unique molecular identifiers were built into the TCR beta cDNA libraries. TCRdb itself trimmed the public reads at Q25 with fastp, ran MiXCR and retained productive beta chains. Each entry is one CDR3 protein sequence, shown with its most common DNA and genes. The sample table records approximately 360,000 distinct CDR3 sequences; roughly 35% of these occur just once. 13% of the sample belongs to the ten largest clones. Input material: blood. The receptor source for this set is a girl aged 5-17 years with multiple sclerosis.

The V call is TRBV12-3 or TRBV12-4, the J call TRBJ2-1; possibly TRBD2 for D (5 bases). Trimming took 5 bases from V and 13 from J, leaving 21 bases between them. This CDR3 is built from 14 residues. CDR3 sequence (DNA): TGTGCCAGCAGTACGACCCGAGCGGCGGAGGCCCAGTTCTTC. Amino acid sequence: CASSTTRAAEAQFF.

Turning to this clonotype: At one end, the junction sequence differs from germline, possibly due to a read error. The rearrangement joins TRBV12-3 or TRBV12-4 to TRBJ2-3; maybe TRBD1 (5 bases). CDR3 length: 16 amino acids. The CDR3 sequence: CASSCPEGVDADAQYF. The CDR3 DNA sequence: TGTGCCAGCAGTTGCCCGGAAGGGGTCGACGCAGATGCGCAGTATTTT.

The CDR3 here is CASSFQQGGNEQFF. CDR3 in DNA: TGTGCCAGCAGTTTCCAACAGGGAGGGAATGAGCAGTTCTTC. V and J are TRBV12-3 or TRBV12-4 and TRBJ2-1; the D gene is possibly TRBD2 (7 bases). This CDR3 has 14 amino acids. The V end lost 3 bases, the J end lost 7 bases, and 13 bases lay between the germline ends.

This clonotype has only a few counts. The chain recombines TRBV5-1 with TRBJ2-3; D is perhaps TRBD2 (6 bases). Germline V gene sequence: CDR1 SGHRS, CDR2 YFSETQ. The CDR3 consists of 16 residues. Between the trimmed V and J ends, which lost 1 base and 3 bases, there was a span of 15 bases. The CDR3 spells CASSLFSGVGTDTQYF. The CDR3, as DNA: TGCGCCAGCAGCTTGTTTAGCGGTGTGGGAACAGATACGCAGTATTTT.

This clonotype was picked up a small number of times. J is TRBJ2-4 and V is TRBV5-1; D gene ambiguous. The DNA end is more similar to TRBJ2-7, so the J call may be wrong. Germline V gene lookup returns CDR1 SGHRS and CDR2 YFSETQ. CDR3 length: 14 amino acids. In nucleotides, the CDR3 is TGCGCCAGCAGCTTGCGTGGTCCTATCTACGAGCAGTACTTC. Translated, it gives CASSLRGPIYEQYF.

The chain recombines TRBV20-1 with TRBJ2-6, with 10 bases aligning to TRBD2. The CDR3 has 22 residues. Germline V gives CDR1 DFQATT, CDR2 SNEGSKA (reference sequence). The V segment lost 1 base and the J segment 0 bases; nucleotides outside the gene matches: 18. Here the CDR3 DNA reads TGCAGTGCTAGAGTCAACTCCCCAACTAGCGGGATCCCCCTCTCTGGGGCCAACGTCCTGACTTTC. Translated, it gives CSARVNSPTSGIPLSGANVLTF.

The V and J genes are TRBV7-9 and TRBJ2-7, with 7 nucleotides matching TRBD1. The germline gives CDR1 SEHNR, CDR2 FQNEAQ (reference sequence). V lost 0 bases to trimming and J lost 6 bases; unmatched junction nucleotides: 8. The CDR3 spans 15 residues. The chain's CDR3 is CASSLAGTGASEQYF. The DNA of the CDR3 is TGTGCCAGCAGCTTAGCGGGTACAGGGGCAAGCGAGCAGTACTTC.

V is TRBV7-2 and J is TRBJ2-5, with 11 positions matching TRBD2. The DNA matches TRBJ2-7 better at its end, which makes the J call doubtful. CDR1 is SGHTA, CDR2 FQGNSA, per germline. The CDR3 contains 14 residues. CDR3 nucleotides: TGTACCAGCAGCTTGACTAGCGGGGTCTACGAGCAGTACTTC. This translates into CTSSLTSGVYEQYF.

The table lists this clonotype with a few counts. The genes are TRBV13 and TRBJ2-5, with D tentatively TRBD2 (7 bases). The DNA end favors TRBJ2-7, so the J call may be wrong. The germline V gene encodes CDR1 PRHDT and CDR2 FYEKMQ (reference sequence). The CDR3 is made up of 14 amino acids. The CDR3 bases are TGTGCCAGCACCCTGGGGGGGGCATCCTACGAGCAGTACTTC. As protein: CASTLGGASYEQYF.

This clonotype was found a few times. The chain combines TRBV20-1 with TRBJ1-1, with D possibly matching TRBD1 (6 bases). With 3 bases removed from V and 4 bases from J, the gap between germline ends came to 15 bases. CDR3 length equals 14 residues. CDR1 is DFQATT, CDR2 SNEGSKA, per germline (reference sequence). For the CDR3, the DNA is TGCAGTGCTAGCAGACAGGCGGTGGGCACTGAAGCTTTCTTT. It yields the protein CSASRQAVGTEAFF.

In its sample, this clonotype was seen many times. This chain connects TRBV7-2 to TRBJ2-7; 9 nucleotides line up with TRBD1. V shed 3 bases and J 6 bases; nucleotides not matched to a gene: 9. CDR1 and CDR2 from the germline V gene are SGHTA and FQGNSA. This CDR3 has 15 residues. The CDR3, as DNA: TGTGCCAGCAGCTTCCCGACAGGGGGGCCGAGCGAGCAGTACTTC. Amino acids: CASSFPTGGPSEQYF.

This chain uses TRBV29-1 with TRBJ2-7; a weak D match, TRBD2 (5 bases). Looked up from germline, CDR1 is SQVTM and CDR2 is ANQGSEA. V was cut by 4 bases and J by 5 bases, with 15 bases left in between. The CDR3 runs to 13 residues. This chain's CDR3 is CSVVSLLRDEQYF. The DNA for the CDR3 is TGCAGCGTTGTCTCCCTACTGAGGGACGAGCAGTACTTC.

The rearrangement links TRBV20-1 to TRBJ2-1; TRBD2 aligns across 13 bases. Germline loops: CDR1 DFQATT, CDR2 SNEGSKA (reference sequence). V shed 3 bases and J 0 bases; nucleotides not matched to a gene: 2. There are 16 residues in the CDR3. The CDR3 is CSARTSGGSSYNEQFF. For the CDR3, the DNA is TGCAGTGCTAGGACTAGCGGGGGGAGCTCCTACAATGAGCAGTTCTTC.

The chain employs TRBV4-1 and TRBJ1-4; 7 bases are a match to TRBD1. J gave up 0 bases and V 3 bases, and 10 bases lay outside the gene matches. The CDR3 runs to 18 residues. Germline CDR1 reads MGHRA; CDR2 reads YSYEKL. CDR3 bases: TGCGCCAGCAGCCACCACAGGGGACAGCTTGCAACTAATGAAAAACTGTTTTTT. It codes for CASSHHRGQLATNEKLFF.

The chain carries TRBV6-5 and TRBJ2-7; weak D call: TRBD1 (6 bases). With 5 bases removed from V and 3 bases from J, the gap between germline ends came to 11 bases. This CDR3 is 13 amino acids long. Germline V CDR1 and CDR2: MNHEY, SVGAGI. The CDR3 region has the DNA TGTGCCAGCAGTAGGGACATCAACTACGAGCAGTACTTC. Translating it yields CASSRDINYEQYF.

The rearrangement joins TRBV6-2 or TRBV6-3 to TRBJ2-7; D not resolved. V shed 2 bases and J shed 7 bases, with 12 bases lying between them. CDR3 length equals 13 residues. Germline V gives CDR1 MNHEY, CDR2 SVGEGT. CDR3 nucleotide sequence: TGTGCCAGCAGTTACCCCATTTCAAGGGAGCAGTACTTC. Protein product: CASSYPISREQYF.